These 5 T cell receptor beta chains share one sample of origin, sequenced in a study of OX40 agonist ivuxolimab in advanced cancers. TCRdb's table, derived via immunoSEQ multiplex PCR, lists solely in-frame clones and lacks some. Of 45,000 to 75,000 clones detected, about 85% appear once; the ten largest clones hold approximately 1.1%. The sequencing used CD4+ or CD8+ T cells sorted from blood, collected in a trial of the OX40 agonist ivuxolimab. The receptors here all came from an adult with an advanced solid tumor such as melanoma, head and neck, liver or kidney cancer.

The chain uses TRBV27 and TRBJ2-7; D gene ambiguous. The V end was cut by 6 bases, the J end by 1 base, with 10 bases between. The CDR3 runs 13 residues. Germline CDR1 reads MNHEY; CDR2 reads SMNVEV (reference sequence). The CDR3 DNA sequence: TGTGCCAGCAGCTTAGACCATTCCTACGAGCAGTACTTC. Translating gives CASSLDHSYEQYF.

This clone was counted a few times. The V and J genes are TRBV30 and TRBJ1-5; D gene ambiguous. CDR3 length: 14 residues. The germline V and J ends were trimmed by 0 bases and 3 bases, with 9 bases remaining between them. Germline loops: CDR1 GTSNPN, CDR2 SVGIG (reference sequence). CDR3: CAWSVAVPNQPQHF. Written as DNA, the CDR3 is TGTGCCTGGAGTGTAGCTGTCCCCAATCAGCCCCAGCATTTT.

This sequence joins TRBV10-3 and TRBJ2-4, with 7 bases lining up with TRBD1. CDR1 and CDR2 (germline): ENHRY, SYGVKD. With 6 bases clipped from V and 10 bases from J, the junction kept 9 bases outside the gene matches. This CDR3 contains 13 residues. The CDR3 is CAISPTDRPIQYF. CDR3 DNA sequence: TGTGCCATCAGCCCAACGGACAGGCCTATTCAGTACTTC.

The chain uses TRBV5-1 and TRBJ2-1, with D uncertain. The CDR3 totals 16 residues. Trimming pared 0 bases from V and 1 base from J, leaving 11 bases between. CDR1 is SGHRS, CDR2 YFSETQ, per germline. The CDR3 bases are TGCGCCAGCAGCTTGGGGGTCAGGCAATCCTACAATGAGCAGTTCTTC. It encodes CASSLGVRQSYNEQFF.

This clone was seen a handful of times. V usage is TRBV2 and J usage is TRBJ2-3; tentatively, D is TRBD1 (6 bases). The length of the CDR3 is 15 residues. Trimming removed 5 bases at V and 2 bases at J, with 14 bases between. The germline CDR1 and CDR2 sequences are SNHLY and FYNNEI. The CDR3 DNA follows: TGTGCCAGCAGTAAAAAGACAGGACCCACAGATACGCAGTATTTT. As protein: CASSKKTGPTDTQYF.